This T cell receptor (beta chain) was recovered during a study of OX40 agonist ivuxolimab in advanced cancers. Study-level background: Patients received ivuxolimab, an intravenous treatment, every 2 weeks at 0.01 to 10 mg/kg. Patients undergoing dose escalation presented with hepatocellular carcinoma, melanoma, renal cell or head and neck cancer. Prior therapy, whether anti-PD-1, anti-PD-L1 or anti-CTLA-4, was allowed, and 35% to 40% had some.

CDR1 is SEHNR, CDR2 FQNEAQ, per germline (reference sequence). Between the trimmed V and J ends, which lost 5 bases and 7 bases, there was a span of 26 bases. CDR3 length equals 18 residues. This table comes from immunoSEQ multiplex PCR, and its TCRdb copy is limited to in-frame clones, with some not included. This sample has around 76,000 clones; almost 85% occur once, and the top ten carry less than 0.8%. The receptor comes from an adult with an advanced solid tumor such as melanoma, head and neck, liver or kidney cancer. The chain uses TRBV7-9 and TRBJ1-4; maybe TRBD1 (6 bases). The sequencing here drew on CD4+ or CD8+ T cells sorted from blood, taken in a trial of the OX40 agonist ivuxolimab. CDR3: CASSRTGQVAGRGEKLFF. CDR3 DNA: TGTGCCAGCAGCCGAACAGGGCAAGTTGCAGGGCGCGGTGAAAAACTGTTTTTT.